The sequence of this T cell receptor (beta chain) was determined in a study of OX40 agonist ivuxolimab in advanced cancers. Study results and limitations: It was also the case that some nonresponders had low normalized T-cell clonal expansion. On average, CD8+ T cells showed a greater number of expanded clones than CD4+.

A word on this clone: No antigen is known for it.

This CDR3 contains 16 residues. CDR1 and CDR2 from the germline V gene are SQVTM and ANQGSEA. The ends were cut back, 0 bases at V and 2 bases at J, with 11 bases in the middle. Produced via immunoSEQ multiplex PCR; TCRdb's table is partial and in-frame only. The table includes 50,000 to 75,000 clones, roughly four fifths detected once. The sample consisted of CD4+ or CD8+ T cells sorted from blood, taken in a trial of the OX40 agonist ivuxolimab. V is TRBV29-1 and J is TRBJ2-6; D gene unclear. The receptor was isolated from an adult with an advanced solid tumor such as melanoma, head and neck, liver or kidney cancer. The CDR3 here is CSVEDLGLAGANVLTF. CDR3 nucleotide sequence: TGCAGCGTTGAAGATCTAGGTCTAGCTGGGGCCAACGTCCTGACTTTC.